This passage covers 21 T cell receptor beta chains from one sample sequenced in a study of cytomegalovirus exposure and HLA in healthy donors. PCR involved 60 Vbeta and 13 Jbeta primers. The assay was immunoSEQ multiplex PCR, and TCRdb's table has in-frame clones only and misses some. Of 100,000 to 150,000 clones in the sample, 73% are singletons; the top ten hold approximately 3.8%. The material sequenced was PBMCs. These receptor sequences come from a woman aged 40 to 55 in good health and CMV-seronegative.

The V call is TRBV7-9, the J call TRBJ1-1; no clear D gene. V gave up 3 bases and J gave up 4 bases, with 6 bases separating them. Germline V gene data show CDR1 as SEHNR and CDR2 as FQNEAQ (reference sequence). This CDR3 spans 12 amino acids. The CDR3 reads CASSFSSTEAFF. Here the CDR3 DNA reads TGTGCCAGCAGCTTCTCGAGCACTGAAGCTTTCTTT.

The chain carries TRBV4-3 and TRBJ2-4, with 8 nucleotides matching TRBD1. V was pared by 0 bases and J by 5 bases, with 6 bases of the junction left unmatched. This CDR3 contains 16 residues. Germline V gene lookup returns CDR1 LGHNA and CDR2 YSLEER. CDR3 in amino acids: CASSQDWDRRQNIQYF. The CDR3 DNA reads as TGCGCCAGCAGCCAAGATTGGGACAGGAGACAAAACATTCAGTACTTC.

This clone showed up just once. This chain uses TRBV11-2 with TRBJ1-2; D may be TRBD1 (6 bases). The CDR3 sequence is 18 residues long. Germline V lookup: CDR1 SGHAT, CDR2 FQNNGV. Deletions cut 5 bases from V and 8 bases from J, with 30 bases between. DNA for the CDR3: TGTGCCAGCAGCCGGATCGCCAACGTACAGGGATGGGGTAGGGGCTACACCTTC. It codes for CASSRIANVQGWGRGYTF.

This rearrangement joins TRBV2 to TRBJ1-2; TRBD1 is a possible D gene (6 bases). Germline V gene lookup returns CDR1 SNHLY and CDR2 FYNNEI. V lost 6 bases to trimming and J lost 2 bases, with 10 bases between them. The CDR3 contains 13 residues. The CDR3 DNA is TGTGCCAGCAGATCGCAGGGGAACTATGGCTACACCTTC. It translates to CASRSQGNYGYTF.

The J gene is TRBJ2-2, the V gene TRBV4-3; tentative D call: TRBD2 (5 bases). Germline loops: CDR1 LGHNA, CDR2 YSLEER. Trimming removed 0 bases at V and 1 base at J, with 9 bases between. CDR3 length: 16 residues. CDR3 coding DNA: TGCGCCAGCAGCCAAGAAGTTGGACTGAACACCGGGGAGCTGTTTTTT. Protein sequence: CASSQEVGLNTGELFF.

This clone was counted between two and nine times. V gene TRBV13 combines with J gene TRBJ2-2; D ambiguous. Germline V CDR1 and CDR2: PRHDT, FYEKMQ (reference sequence). The V gene lost 5 bases and the J gene lost 2 bases, with 15 bases spanning the gap. The CDR3 is made up of 16 amino acids. This chain's CDR3 is CASSPRITVNTGELFF. The DNA of the CDR3 is TGTGCCAGCAGCCCCCGGATCACAGTAAACACCGGGGAGCTGTTTTTT.

This clone has a single count. The chain couples TRBV7-2 to TRBJ2-1; D call uncertain. CDR3 size: 15 residues. The V gene lost 3 bases and the J gene lost 4 bases, with 13 bases spanning the gap. Germline V gene data show CDR1 as SGHTA and CDR2 as FQGNSA. In DNA, the CDR3 is TGTGCCAGCAGCTTTTCGGGTAGCACTTACAATGAGCAGTTCTTC. It yields the protein CASSFSGSTYNEQFF.

This CDR3 is CASSLGSFEQYF. In DNA, the CDR3 is TGTGCCAGCAGCTTAGGGAGCTTCGAGCAGTACTTC. J is TRBJ2-7 and V is TRBV7-6; D uncertain. This CDR3 is 12 amino acids long. V was clipped by 1 base and J by 6 bases, with 7 bases between them. CDR1 is SGHVS and CDR2 is FNYEAQ in the germline V gene.

V and J are TRBV5-4 and TRBJ2-2; TRBD2 matches 8 bases. The CDR3 runs 16 residues. V lost 2 bases, J lost 6 bases, and 9 bases stayed unmatched. The germline V gene encodes CDR1 SGHNT and CDR2 YYREEE (reference sequence). The CDR3 spells CASSFRGLAPPGELFF. The CDR3 nucleotides are TGTGCCAGCAGCTTTCGCGGACTAGCCCCCCCCGGGGAGCTGTTTTTT.

The chain is built from TRBV15 and TRBJ2-5, with 10 bases matching TRBD2. CDR1 is LNHNV and CDR2 is YYDKDF in the germline V gene (reference sequence). The CDR3 covers 17 residues. V dropped 1 base and J dropped 3; count of bases not matched to a gene: 8. For the CDR3, the DNA is TGTGCCACCAGCAGAGGATCAGCTAGCGGGGGAAAAGAGACCCAGTACTTC. It yields the protein CATSRGSASGGKETQYF.

The rearrangement uses TRBV5-1 and TRBJ2-3; D is unresolved. From germline, CDR1 is SGHRS and CDR2 YFSETQ. Trimming removed 4 bases at V and 4 bases at J, with 13 bases between. The length of the CDR3 is 14 residues. The CDR3 nucleotides read TGCGCCAGCAGCCCCTCTACGGGTCCAGATACGCAGTATTTT. Its protein is CASSPSTGPDTQYF.

This clone was picked up one time. The chain is built from TRBV7-8 and TRBJ1-5, with D perhaps TRBD1 (5 bases). The CDR3 contains 15 residues. Germline V gives CDR1 SGHVS, CDR2 FQNEAQ. V gave up 1 base and J gave up 3 bases, with 10 bases separating them. CDR3 bases: TGTGCCAGCAGCTTAGATAGCAGGGTCAATCAGCCCCAGCATTTT. Residues: CASSLDSRVNQPQHF.

The rearrangement joins TRBV7-8 to TRBJ2-5; TRBD2 aligns across 14 bases. The V gene's germline CDR1 is SGHVS and CDR2 FQNEAQ. V lost 3 bases, J lost 5 bases, and 8 bases stayed unmatched. This CDR3 is built from 17 residues. CDR3: CASSLRSGLAGVETQYF. As DNA, the CDR3 is TGTGCCAGCAGCTTGCGCTCGGGACTAGCGGGGGTCGAGACCCAGTACTTC.

V gene TRBV6-4 combines with J gene TRBJ2-2, with TRBD2 matching over 7 bases. The length of the CDR3 is 14 residues. Trimming cost V 6 bases and J 5 bases; bases outside gene matches: 6. CDR1 is MRHNA and CDR2 is SNTAGT in the germline V gene. CDR3 coding DNA: TGTGCCAGCAGACGAGACGGGGGGACCGGGGAGCTGTTTTTT. It is translated as CASRRDGGTGELFF.

This clone was seen a single time. The chain joins TRBV5-6 to TRBJ2-7; unclear D gene. With 0 bases removed from V and 3 bases from J, the gap between germline ends came to 10 bases. Germline V lookup: CDR1 SGHDT, CDR2 YYEEEE. The CDR3 has 14 residues. In nucleotides, the CDR3 is TGTGCCAGCAGCTTGGGGGCAGAAATCTACGAGCAGTACTTC. Its protein is CASSLGAEIYEQYF. The full variable domain, rest sourced from reference TRBV5-6 and TRBJ2-7, is DAGVTQSPTHLIKTRGQQVTLRCSPKSGHDTVSWYQQALGQGPQFIFQYYEEEERQRGNFPDRFSGHQFPNYSSELNVNALLLGDSALYLCASSLGAEIYEQYFGPGTRLTVT.

The V and J genes are TRBV25-1 and TRBJ2-5; the match to TRBD1 covers 9 bases. Germline assignment: CDR1 MGHDK and CDR2 SYGVNS. Trimming at V came to 6 bases and at J to 5 bases, leaving 7 bases not matched to a gene. CDR3 length: 14 residues. Here the CDR3 DNA reads TGTGCCAGCAGCTCACAGGGGGCTCGGGAGACCCAGTACTTC. It is translated as CASSSQGARETQYF.

The chain is built from TRBV6-6 and TRBJ2-5; D unclear. The germline V gene has CDR1 MNHNY and CDR2 SVGAGI (reference sequence). CDR3 size: 13 residues. The V end was cut by 3 bases, the J end by 5 bases, with 10 bases between. The CDR3 spells CASSYFSGETQYF. The CDR3 DNA follows: TGTGCCAGCAGTTATTTTTCCGGGGAGACCCAGTACTTC.

The chain recombines TRBV6-6 with TRBJ1-5; tentatively, D is TRBD1 (5 bases). Per germline, CDR1 MNHNY and CDR2 SVGAGI (reference sequence). The CDR3 length is 15 residues. V lost 4 bases and J 5 bases, leaving 15 bases between the germline ends. The CDR3 loop is CASSSPGTPDQPQHF. In DNA, the CDR3 is TGTGCCAGCAGTTCCCCCGGGACTCCCGATCAGCCCCAGCATTTT.

The genes are TRBV7-3 and TRBJ2-3, with 7 bases that match TRBD1. With V trimmed by 5 bases and J by 4 bases, 12 bases remained unmatched. Germline CDR1 is SGHTA and CDR2 is FQGTGA. This CDR3 is 16 amino acids long. The CDR3 region is CASSQGLRQGSDTQYF. In DNA, the CDR3 is TGTGCCAGCAGCCAAGGACTGCGACAGGGCTCAGATACGCAGTATTTT.

In DNA form, the CDR3 reads TGTGCCAGCTCACCATCTACAGGAGAATTGAACACTGAAGCTTTCTTT. It specifies CASSPSTGELNTEAFF. V gene TRBV18 combines with J gene TRBJ1-1; D possibly corresponds to TRBD1 (5 bases). This CDR3 has 16 amino acids. Germline V CDR1 and CDR2: KGHSH, LQKENI. The V end was cut by 2 bases, the J end by 0 bases, with 13 bases between.

This clone was seen a few times. This chain uses TRBV10-3 with TRBJ2-1; 14 bases fit TRBD2. There are 17 residues in the CDR3. The J segment lost 6 bases and the V segment lost 0 bases, leaving 4 bases of the junction unmatched. In germline, CDR1 is ENHRY, CDR2 SYGVKD. DNA of the CDR3: TGTGCCATCAGTGAGTCGACTAGCGGGAGGGCCCTCAATGAGCAGTTCTTC. As protein: CAISESTSGRALNEQFF.